The TCR beta chain under discussion was sequenced for a study of blood T cell repertoires in COVID-19 (dated by TCRdb to the early 2020s). About the full investigation: Samples from collaborators originated in the United States, Italy and Spain and spanned both the acute and convalescent phases of COVID-19. The prospective study material was composed of cDNA or gDNA derived from T cells, B-cell-depleted T cells, or PBMCs. Subjects who had been exposed to COVID-19, were actively infected with it, or had recovered from it provided the deeply sampled blood TCRbeta repertoires that made up the dataset. The repertoires were released in a freely available public database meant as a resource for research on the immune response to SARS-CoV-2. The samples were drawn from two sources: the first 160 participants of the ongoing ImmuneRACE study, and 1,254 subjects contributed by 6 global collaborators. The sample metadata nearly always contained a de-identified subject ID, COVID-19 status, age in years and sex. Where HLA class I and class II types were available, the types were taken from metadata supplied by the sample provider, not from assay-based typing.

TCRbeta CDR3 regions were amplified from genomic DNA using the immunoSEQ Assay, a bias-controlled multiplex PCR. Per the authors' processing: The number of nucleated cells in each sample was estimated from the amplification of reference gene primers within the assay. To quantify the absolute abundance of each unique TCRbeta CDR3 rearrangement, sequence reads were collapsed and filtered. For each sample, productive Simpson clonality was calculated as the square root of Simpson's diversity index across productive rearrangements. TCRdb obtained this table from immuneACCESS and retained in-frame rearrangements with V and J assigned. These tables miss some clones; where compared with another copy, unresolved V genes account for less than half of the shortfall, and the remainder is unexplained. For V, J and clone size, that table is used; D and trimming come from the DNA. This sample is represented by roughly 100,000 clones; 71% of them were singletons. Together, the top ten hold less than 1% of the sample.

The CDR3 goes from the cysteine to the phenylalanine over 20 residues. The retained sequence is limited to the CDR3, 60 bases, with the frame set at the first base. The sample holds a few counts of this clone. What antigen it recognizes has not been identified. Per-nucleotide qualities are absent, and no much larger clonotype sits a single base away. On the study overall, not on this receptor specifically: The amount of clinical and demographic metadata varied by source and participant and was provided uncurated.

The collaborating institutions used their own protocols to collect whole blood in K2EDTA tubes. For TCRbeta analysis, collaborators shipped samples as frozen whole blood, isolated PBMCs, or DNA extracted from either of those sample types. The sample comprised peripheral blood. Recombination linked TRBV21-1 to TRBJ2-3; the D segment call TRBD2 is taken from the table without a DNA check. TRBV21-1 is a known pseudogene. This receptor was identified in a human donor with acute or convalescent COVID-19. The donor label of this sample is uncertain. CDR3 protein: CASSKGKTAGGDRDTDTQYF. Read as DNA, the sequence is TGTGCCAGCAGCAAAGGAAAGACAGCGGGAGGGGATCGAGACACAGATACGCAGTATTTT.